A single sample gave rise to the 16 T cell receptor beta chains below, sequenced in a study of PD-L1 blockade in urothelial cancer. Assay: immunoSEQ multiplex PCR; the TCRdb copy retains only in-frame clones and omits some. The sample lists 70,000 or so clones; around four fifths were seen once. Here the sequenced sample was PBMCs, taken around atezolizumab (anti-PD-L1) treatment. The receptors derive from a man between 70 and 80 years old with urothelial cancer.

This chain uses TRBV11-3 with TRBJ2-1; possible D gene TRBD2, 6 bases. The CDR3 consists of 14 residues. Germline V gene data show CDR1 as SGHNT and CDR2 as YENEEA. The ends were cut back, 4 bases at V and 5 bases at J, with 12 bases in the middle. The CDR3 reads CASSWGGNNNEQFF. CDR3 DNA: TGTGCCAGCAGCTGGGGCGGGAACAACAATGAGCAGTTCTTC.

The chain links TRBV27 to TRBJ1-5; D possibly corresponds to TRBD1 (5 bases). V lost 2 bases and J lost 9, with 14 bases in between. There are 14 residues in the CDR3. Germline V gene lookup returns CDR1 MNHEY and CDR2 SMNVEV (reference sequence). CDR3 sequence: CASSLVGPAPPQHF. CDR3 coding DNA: TGTGCCAGCAGTTTAGTGGGGCCAGCGCCGCCCCAGCATTTT.

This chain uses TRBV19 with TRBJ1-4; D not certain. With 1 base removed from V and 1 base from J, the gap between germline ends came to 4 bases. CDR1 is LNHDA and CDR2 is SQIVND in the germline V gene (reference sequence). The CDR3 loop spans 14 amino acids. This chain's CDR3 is CASSIGGTNEKLFF. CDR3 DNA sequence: TGTGCCAGTAGTATAGGAGGAACTAATGAAAAACTGTTTTTT.

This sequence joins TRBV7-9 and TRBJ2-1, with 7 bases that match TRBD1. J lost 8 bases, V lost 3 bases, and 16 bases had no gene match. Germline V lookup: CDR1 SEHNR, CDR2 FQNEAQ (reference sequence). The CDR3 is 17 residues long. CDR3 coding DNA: TGTGCCAGCAGCTTCCCGCGACAGGGAACCCCACGCGATGAGCAGTTCTTC. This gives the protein CASSFPRQGTPRDEQFF.

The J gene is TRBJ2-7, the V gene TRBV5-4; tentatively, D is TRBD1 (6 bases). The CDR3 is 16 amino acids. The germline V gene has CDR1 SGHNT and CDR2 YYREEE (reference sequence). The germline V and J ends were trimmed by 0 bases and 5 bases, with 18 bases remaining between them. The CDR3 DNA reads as TGTGCCAGCAGCTTGGCCGGTCGAACAGGGCCTGACGAGCAGTACTTC. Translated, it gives CASSLAGRTGPDEQYF.

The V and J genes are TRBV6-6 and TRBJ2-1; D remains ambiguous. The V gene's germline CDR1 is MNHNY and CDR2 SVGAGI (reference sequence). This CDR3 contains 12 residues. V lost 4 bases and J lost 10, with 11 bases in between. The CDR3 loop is CASSFESREQFF. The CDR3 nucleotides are TGTGCCAGCAGTTTCGAGTCTAGGGAGCAGTTCTTC.

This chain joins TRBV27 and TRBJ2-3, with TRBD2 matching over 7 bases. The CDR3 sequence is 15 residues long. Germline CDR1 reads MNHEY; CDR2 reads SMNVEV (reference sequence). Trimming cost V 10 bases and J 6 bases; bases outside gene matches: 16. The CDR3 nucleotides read TGTGCCACCACGGATCTGGGGCGGGAGATGGATACGCAGTATTTT. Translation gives CATTDLGREMDTQYF.

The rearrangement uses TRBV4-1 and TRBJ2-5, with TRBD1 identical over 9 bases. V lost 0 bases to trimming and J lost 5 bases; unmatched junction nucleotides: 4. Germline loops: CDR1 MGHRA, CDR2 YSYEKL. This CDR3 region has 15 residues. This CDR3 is CASSQDDRGWETQYF. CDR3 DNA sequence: TGCGCCAGCAGCCAAGACGACAGGGGGTGGGAGACCCAGTACTTC.

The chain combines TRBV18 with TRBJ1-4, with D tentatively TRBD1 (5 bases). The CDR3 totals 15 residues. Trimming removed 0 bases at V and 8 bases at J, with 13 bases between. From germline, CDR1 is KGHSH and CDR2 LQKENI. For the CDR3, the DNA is TGTGCCAGCTCACCACCCAATCAGGGTGACGAAAAACTGTTTTTT. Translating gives CASSPPNQGDEKLFF.

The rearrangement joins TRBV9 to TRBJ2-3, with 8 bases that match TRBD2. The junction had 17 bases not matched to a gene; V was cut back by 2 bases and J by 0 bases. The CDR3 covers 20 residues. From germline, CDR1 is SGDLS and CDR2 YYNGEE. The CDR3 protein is CASSVGTSLSPRPSTDTQYF. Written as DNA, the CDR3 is TGTGCCAGCAGCGTGGGGACTAGTTTAAGTCCAAGACCTAGCACAGATACGCAGTATTTT. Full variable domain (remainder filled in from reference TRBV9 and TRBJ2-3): DSGVTQTPKHLITATGQRVTLRCSPRSGDLSVYWYQQSLDQGLQFLIQYYNGEERAKGNILERFSAQQFPDLHSELNLSSLELGDSALYFCASSVGTSLSPRPSTDTQYFGPGTRLTVL.

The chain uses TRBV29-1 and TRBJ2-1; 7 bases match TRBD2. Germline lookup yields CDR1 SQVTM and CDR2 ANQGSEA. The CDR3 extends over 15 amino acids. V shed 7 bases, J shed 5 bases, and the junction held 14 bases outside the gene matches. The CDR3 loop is CSASRAGRPNNEQFF. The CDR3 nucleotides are TGCAGCGCGTCCCGGGCCGGGAGGCCCAACAATGAGCAGTTCTTC.

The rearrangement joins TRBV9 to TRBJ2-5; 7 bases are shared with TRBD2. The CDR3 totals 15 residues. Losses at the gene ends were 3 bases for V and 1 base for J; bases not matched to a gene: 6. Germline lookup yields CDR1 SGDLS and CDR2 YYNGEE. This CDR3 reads CASSAPSGPQETQYF. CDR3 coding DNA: TGTGCCAGCAGCGCTCCTAGCGGACCCCAAGAGACCCAGTACTTC.

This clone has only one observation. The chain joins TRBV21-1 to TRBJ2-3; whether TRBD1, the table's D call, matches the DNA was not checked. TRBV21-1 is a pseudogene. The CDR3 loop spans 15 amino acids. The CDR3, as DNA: TGTGCCAGCACCGAAGTGTGGAGGGGGCACGATACGCAGTATTTT. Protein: CASTEVWRGHDTQYF.

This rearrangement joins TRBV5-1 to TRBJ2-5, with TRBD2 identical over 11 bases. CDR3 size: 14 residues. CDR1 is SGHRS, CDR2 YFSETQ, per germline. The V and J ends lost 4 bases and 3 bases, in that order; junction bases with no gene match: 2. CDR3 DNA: TGCGCCAGCAGCCGGGGACTAGCGGAAGAGACCCAGTACTTC. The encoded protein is CASSRGLAEETQYF.

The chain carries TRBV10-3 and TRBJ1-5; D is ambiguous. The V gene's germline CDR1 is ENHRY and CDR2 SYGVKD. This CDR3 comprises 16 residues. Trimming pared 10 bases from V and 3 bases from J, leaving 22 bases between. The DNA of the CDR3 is TGTGCCACCAAGAATGGAGGACGGGCGCTCAATCAGCCCCAGCATTTT. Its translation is CATKNGGRALNQPQHF.

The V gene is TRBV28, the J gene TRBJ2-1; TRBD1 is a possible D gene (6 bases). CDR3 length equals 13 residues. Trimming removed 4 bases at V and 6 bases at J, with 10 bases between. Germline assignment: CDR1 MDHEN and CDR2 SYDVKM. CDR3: CASSSRRGNEQFF. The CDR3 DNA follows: TGTGCCAGCAGTTCCCGCAGGGGCAATGAGCAGTTCTTC. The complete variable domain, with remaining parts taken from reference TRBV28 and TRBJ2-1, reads DVKVTQSSRYLVKRTGEKVFLECVQDMDHENMFWYRQDPGLGLRLIYFSYDVKMKEKGDIPEGYSVSREKKERFSLILESASTNQTSMYLCASSSRRGNEQFFGPGTRLTVL.